Shown below are 30 T cell receptor beta chains from a single sample sequenced in a study of control samples from healthy donors and cancer patients. Assay used: immunoSEQ multiplex PCR; TCRdb lists only in-frame clones, some missing. The sample has about 34,000 clones; roughly 92% are singletons. The specimen was PBMCs. The receptor source for this set is a man between 40 and 49 years old with colorectal cancer.

The rearrangement uses TRBV19 and TRBJ2-7, with 7 bases fitting TRBD1. V lost 6 bases to trimming and J lost 3 bases; unmatched junction nucleotides: 5. CDR1 and CDR2 (germline): LNHDA, SQIVND (reference sequence). The CDR3 has 13 residues. The CDR3 DNA sequence: TGTGCCAGTAGGAGGACAGGCGGCTACGAGCAGTACTTC. It codes for CASRRTGGYEQYF. Full variable domain (outside the CDR3, taken from reference TRBV19 and TRBJ2-7): DGGITQSPKYLFRKEGQNVTLSCEQNLNHDAMYWYRQDPGQGLRLIYYSQIVNDFQKGDIAEGYSVSREKKESFPLTVTSAQKNPTAFYLCASRRTGGYEQYFGPGTRLTVT.

In this sample, this clone turned up once. The chain has TRBV4-2 and TRBJ1-5; 8 nucleotides match TRBD1. CDR1 LGHNA and CDR2 YNFKEQ come from the germline V gene. V lost 2 bases and J lost 5; bases outside the gene matches: 5. The CDR3 runs to 15 residues. The CDR3 is CASSQFQGADQPQHF. The CDR3 DNA reads as TGTGCCAGCAGCCAATTTCAGGGGGCGGATCAGCCCCAGCATTTT.

V usage is TRBV7-9 and J usage is TRBJ1-4, with 9 positions matching TRBD1. Trimming cost V 11 bases and J 5 bases; bases outside gene matches: 12. The CDR3 extends over 15 amino acids. Germline CDR1 SEHNR, CDR2 FQNEAQ (reference sequence). CDR3 in amino acids: CAGVSFGTGNEKLFF. The DNA of the CDR3 is TGTGCCGGGGTCAGCTTTGGGACAGGGAATGAAAAACTGTTTTTT.

The chain recombines TRBV24-1 with TRBJ2-2, with 12 bases identical to TRBD1. The CDR3 sequence is 14 residues long. The V gene's germline CDR1 is KGHDR and CDR2 SFDVKD. With 7 bases clipped from V and 6 bases from J, the junction kept 2 bases outside the gene matches. The CDR3 DNA reads as TGTGCCACCAGGGGACAGGGGGCCTCCGGGGAGCTGTTTTTT. Amino acids: CATRGQGASGELFF.

V and J are TRBV5-1 and TRBJ1-4, with a tentative D call TRBD1 (6 bases). Germline V lookup: CDR1 SGHRS, CDR2 YFSETQ. V was trimmed by 0 bases and J by 4 bases, leaving 13 bases between them. This CDR3 spans 16 amino acids. CDR3 DNA: TGCGCCAGCAGCTTGGCAAGGGGGGGAGGTAATGAAAAACTGTTTTTT. It is translated as CASSLARGGGNEKLFF.

This chain joins TRBV30 and TRBJ2-5; 7 nucleotides line up with TRBD1. This CDR3 has 14 residues. Germline V gives CDR1 GTSNPN, CDR2 SVGIG (reference sequence). V was clipped by 1 base and J by 4 bases; unmatched bases: 6. The CDR3 is CAWSDQGVRETQYF. The CDR3 nucleotides are TGTGCCTGGAGTGATCAGGGGGTAAGAGAGACCCAGTACTTC. The entire variable domain, with the rest obtained from reference TRBV30 and TRBJ2-5, is as follows: SQTIHQWPATLVQPVGSPLSLECTVEGTSNPNLYWYRQAAGRGLQLLFYSVGIGQISSEVPQNLSASRPQDRQFILSSKKLLLSDSGFYLCAWSDQGVRETQYFGPGTRLLVL.

This clone showed up just once. J is TRBJ2-3 and V is TRBV29-1; TRBD2 matches 7 bases. With 5 bases clipped from V and 6 bases from J, the junction kept 17 bases outside the gene matches. This CDR3 is built from 16 residues. Germline V lookup: CDR1 SQVTM, CDR2 ANQGSEA. For the CDR3, the DNA is TGCAGCGTTTCGGGGAGCGGGGCAGAAATACGGGATACGCAGTATTTT. This codes for CSVSGSGAEIRDTQYF.

The V gene is TRBV12-5, the J gene TRBJ1-1; no clear D gene. The germline V gene has CDR1 LGHNT and CDR2 FRNRAP. The CDR3 sequence is 11 residues long. Trimming left V 3 bases short and J 11 bases short, with 10 bases between. CDR3 nucleotides: TGTGCTAGTGGTTTCTCTCGACGGGCTTTCTTT. Amino acid sequence: CASGFSRRAFF. The whole variable domain, filled in from reference TRBV12-5 and TRBJ1-1, reads DARVTQTPRHKVTEMGQEVTMRCQPILGHNTVFWYRQTMMQGLELLAYFRNRAPLDDSGMPKDRFSAEMPDATLATLKIQPSEPRDSAVYFCASGFSRRAFFGQGTRLTVV.

The chain has TRBV12-5 and TRBJ1-3; perhaps TRBD1 as D (5 bases). Germline values: CDR1 LGHNT, CDR2 FRNRAP. Trimming took 4 bases from V and 0 from J, leaving 10 bases between them. The CDR3 extends over 15 amino acids. The CDR3 loop is CASGYGGYSGNTIYF. CDR3 coding DNA: TGTGCTAGTGGTTACGGGGGGTACTCTGGAAACACCATATATTTT.

This sequence joins TRBV11-3 and TRBJ2-5, with D possibly being TRBD1 or TRBD2 (5 bases each). Germline V gene lookup returns CDR1 SGHNT and CDR2 YENEEA. The CDR3 totals 15 residues. V lost 3 bases, J lost 7 bases, and 18 bases lay in between. The CDR3 DNA follows: TGTGCCAGCAGCTTGGCAGGGACCCTCGTTGGGACCCAGTACTTC. As protein: CASSLAGTLVGTQYF.

This clone has a single count. The DNA of the CDR3 is TGCGCCAGCAGCCACACGACAGGGACCGGGGAGCTGTTTTTT. The encoded protein is CASSHTTGTGELFF. The chain links TRBV4-3 to TRBJ2-2, with TRBD1 matching 7 bases. The V segment lost 3 bases and the J segment 5 bases; nucleotides outside the gene matches: 3. Germline loops: CDR1 LGHNA, CDR2 YSLEER. CDR3 length: 14 amino acids.

The V gene is TRBV2, the J gene TRBJ2-3, with 14 bases aligning to TRBD2. In germline, CDR1 is SNHLY, CDR2 FYNNEI. The V and J ends lost 5 bases and 1 base, in that order; junction bases with no gene match: 8. The CDR3 is made up of 18 amino acids. The CDR3 coding sequence is TGTGCCAGCAGTTCCCCGGGACTAGCGGGGGCTCGCACAGATACGCAGTATTTT. Translating it yields CASSSPGLAGARTDTQYF. Full variable domain (outside the CDR3, taken from reference TRBV2 and TRBJ2-3): EPEVTQTPSHQVTQMGQEVILRCVPISNHLYFYWYRQILGQKVEFLVSFYNNEISEKSEIFDDQFSVERPDGSNFTLKIRSTKLEDSAMYFCASSSPGLAGARTDTQYFGPGTRLTVL.

This clone was recorded only once. The chain uses TRBV18 and TRBJ1-6, with a possible D match to TRBD1 (5 bases). Germline CDR1 KGHSH, CDR2 LQKENI. V was trimmed by 3 bases and J by 9 bases, leaving 15 bases between them. This CDR3 has 15 residues. CDR3 amino acids: CASSPRDLGTSPLHF. The DNA of the CDR3 is TGTGCCAGCTCACCCCGGGATCTGGGGACTTCACCCCTCCACTTT.

J is TRBJ1-1 and V is TRBV11-3; a weak D match, TRBD1 (5 bases). The V and J ends lost 1 base and 5 bases respectively, with 11 bases between them. There are 14 residues in the CDR3. Germline assignment: CDR1 SGHNT and CDR2 YENEEA. CDR3 in DNA: TGTGCCAGCAGCTTAGGGGCAGGGCGGACTGAAGCTTTCTTT. Its translation: CASSLGAGRTEAFF. The variable domain in full, completed from reference TRBV11-3 and TRBJ1-1, reads EAGVVQSPRYKIIEKKQPVAFWCNPISGHNTLYWYLQNLGQGPELLIRYENEEAVDDSQLPKDRFSAERLKGVDSTLKIQPAELGDSAVYLCASSLGAGRTEAFFGQGTRLTVV.

The J gene is TRBJ2-1, the V gene TRBV30; D could derive from TRBD1 or TRBD2 (6 bases each). The ends were cut back, 3 bases at V and 7 bases at J, with 16 bases in the middle. In germline, CDR1 is GTSNPN, CDR2 SVGIG (reference sequence). This CDR3 has 14 amino acids. CDR3 protein: CAWRGGGPGNEQFF. The CDR3 nucleotides are TGTGCCTGGAGAGGAGGGGGGCCAGGAAATGAGCAGTTCTTC.

This clone turned up a few times. The chain has TRBV4-1 and TRBJ1-2; D possibly corresponds to TRBD1 (6 bases). Trimming removed 3 bases from V and 2 bases from J, with 13 bases in between. The CDR3 covers 15 residues. From germline, CDR1 is MGHRA and CDR2 YSYEKL. CDR3 DNA: TGCGCCAGCAGCCAGCCAGGACAGCGCAACTATGGCTACACCTTC. It yields the protein CASSQPGQRNYGYTF.

The V gene is TRBV3-1 (or the pseudogene TRBV3-2), the J gene TRBJ2-2, with D possibly TRBD1 on 5 matching bases. V was clipped by 0 bases and J by 6 bases, with 14 bases between them. Germline assignment: CDR1 LGHDT and CDR2 YNNKEL (reference sequence). The CDR3 sequence is 16 residues long. CDR3 region: CASSQEAGRGPGELFF. The CDR3 DNA sequence: TGTGCCAGCAGCCAAGAGGCAGGGCGTGGGCCCGGGGAGCTGTTTTTT.

This sequence joins TRBV5-1 and TRBJ2-2; 9 bases agree with TRBD1. Germline V CDR1 and CDR2: SGHRS, YFSETQ. With V trimmed by 4 bases and J by 7 bases, 8 bases remained unmatched. CDR3 length: 15 residues. This CDR3 reads CASSLQGAISGELFF. CDR3 nucleotide sequence: TGCGCCAGCAGCCTACAGGGGGCGATCAGCGGGGAGCTGTTTTTT.

The chain joins TRBV18 to TRBJ2-5; D assignment may be TRBD1 or TRBD2 (6 bases each). Germline CDR1 KGHSH, CDR2 LQKENI. Trimming removed 3 bases from V and 4 bases from J, with 12 bases in between. CDR3 length equals 14 residues. This CDR3 is CASSPQQGGETQYF. CDR3 nucleotides: TGTGCCAGCTCACCGCAACAGGGAGGAGAGACCCAGTACTTC. The complete variable domain, with remaining parts taken from reference TRBV18 and TRBJ2-5, reads NAGVMQNPRHLVRRRGQEARLRCSPMKGHSHVYWYRQLPEEGLKFMVYLQKENIIDESGMPKERFSAEFPKEGPSILRIQQVVRGDSAAYFCASSPQQGGETQYFGPGTRLLVL.

This clone was seen a handful of times. The V gene is TRBV3-1 (or the pseudogene TRBV3-2), the J gene TRBJ1-6, with TRBD1 matching over 7 bases. V lost 4 bases, J lost 13 bases, and 16 bases stayed unmatched. The length of the CDR3 is 16 residues. Germline CDR1 LGHDT, CDR2 YNNKEL (reference sequence). The CDR3 bases are TGTGCCAGCAGCCGTGAGGGGACAGCCATTGGGAGTCCCCTCCACTTT. The encoded protein is CASSREGTAIGSPLHF.

This clone was seen a few times. The gene calls are TRBV7-9 and TRBJ1-1, with D maybe TRBD1 (6 bases). The germline V gene has CDR1 SEHNR and CDR2 FQNEAQ (reference sequence). The CDR3 consists of 17 residues. V lost 7 bases, J lost 4 bases, and 25 bases lay in between. CDR3 nucleotide sequence: TGTGCCAGCACCATCCTAACGGGCAGGGGTAGTGTCACTGAAGCTTTCTTT. Translation: CASTILTGRGSVTEAFF.

The chain uses TRBV5-6 and TRBJ1-5; D unresolved. The germline V gene encodes CDR1 SGHDT and CDR2 YYEEEE. V dropped 0 bases and J dropped 5 bases, with 9 bases sitting between them. This CDR3 is built from 14 residues. CDR3 bases: TGTGCCAGCAGCTTGGGAACCGCTCATCAGCCCCAGCATTTT. Residues: CASSLGTAHQPQHF.

This chain joins TRBV6-1 and TRBJ2-2, with unresolved D. Germline assignment: CDR1 MNHNS and CDR2 SASEGT. This CDR3 spans 16 amino acids. Trimming removed 1 base from V and 5 bases from J, with 14 bases in between. The CDR3 DNA reads TGTGCCAGCAGTGAAGATAGATGGCGGAGTACCGGGGAGCTGTTTTTT. Amino acid sequence: CASSEDRWRSTGELFF.

The gene calls are TRBV27 and TRBJ2-3, with TRBD2 matching over 10 bases. V lost 9 bases, J lost 6 bases, and 9 bases stayed unmatched. The CDR3 is 14 amino acids. CDR1 and CDR2 from the germline V gene are MNHEY and SMNVEV (reference sequence). In DNA, the CDR3 is TGTGCCAGTCCCGAGCGGGGGGGCCGCGATACGCAGTATTTT. Amino acids: CASPERGGRDTQYF.

The chain recombines TRBV7-8 with TRBJ1-5; tentatively, D is TRBD1 (5 bases). The CDR3 is 12 amino acids. Trimming left V 4 bases short and J 5 bases short, with 6 bases between. Germline V lookup: CDR1 SGHVS, CDR2 FQNEAQ. The CDR3 DNA follows: TGTGCCAGCAGCTGGGGCGATCAGCCCCAGCATTTT. Translated: CASSWGDQPQHF.

This chain links TRBV23-1 with TRBJ1-2; D unclear. TRBV23-1 is identified as an open reading frame with a role that is uncertain. Trimming left V 0 bases short and J 4 bases short, with 9 bases between. The CDR3 totals 14 residues. In DNA, the CDR3 is TGCGCCAGCAGTCAATCTTCCCAGCTCTATGGCTACACCTTC. It is translated as CASSQSSQLYGYTF.

V gene TRBV11-3 combines with J gene TRBJ1-5, with D perhaps matching TRBD1 (5 bases). V was cut by 2 bases and J by 2 bases, with 19 bases left in between. The CDR3 has 18 amino acids. CDR1 and CDR2 from the germline V gene are SGHNT and YENEEA. The DNA for the CDR3 is TGTGCCAGCAGCTTACTTAGTAGAGGGGTTCTTGGCAATCAGCCCCAGCATTTT. Its translation is CASSLLSRGVLGNQPQHF. Complete variable domain (other parts from reference TRBV11-3 and TRBJ1-5): EAGVVQSPRYKIIEKKQPVAFWCNPISGHNTLYWYLQNLGQGPELLIRYENEEAVDDSQLPKDRFSAERLKGVDSTLKIQPAELGDSAVYLCASSLLSRGVLGNQPQHFGDGTRLSIL.

The chain recombines TRBV7-8 with TRBJ1-4, with D uncertain. The V end lost 3 bases, the J end lost 4 bases, and 6 bases lay between the germline ends. The CDR3 is made up of 13 amino acids. Per germline, CDR1 SGHVS and CDR2 FQNEAQ. The CDR3 DNA sequence: TGTGCCAGCAGCTTGTACCTTAATGAAAAACTGTTTTTT. Translation gives CASSLYLNEKLFF. The full variable domain, in which reference TRBV7-8 and TRBJ1-4 provide the parts outside the CDR3, is GAGVSQSPRYKVAKRGQDVALRCDPISGHVSLFWYQQALGQGPEFLTYFQNEAQLDKSGLPSDRFFAERPEGSVSTLKIQRTQQEDSAVYLCASSLYLNEKLFFGSGTQLSVL.

As DNA, the CDR3 is TGTGCCAGCAGCCCTCCCCCCTCCCGAACAGCTAAGATCTATGGCTACACCTTC. Its translation: CASSPPPSRTAKIYGYTF. The chain is built from TRBV3-1 (or the pseudogene TRBV3-2) and TRBJ1-2; D uncertain. Trimming left V 4 bases short and J 4 bases short, with 25 bases between. The CDR3 sequence is 18 residues long. Per germline, CDR1 LGHDT and CDR2 YNNKEL (reference sequence).

The CDR3 bases are TGCGCCAGCAGCTTGGGACAGAATGAAGCTTTCTTT. Its protein is CASSLGQNEAFF. The chain couples TRBV5-1 to TRBJ1-1, with a weak D call TRBD1 (5 bases). This CDR3 contains 12 residues. CDR1 and CDR2 (germline): SGHRS, YFSETQ. Trimming pared 0 bases from V and 7 bases from J, leaving 7 bases between.